Included here is one TCR beta chain sequence, with context. This sample was taken from a study of blood T cell repertoires in COVID-19. For the study at large: Italy, Spain and the United States were the sources of the convalescent and acute COVID-19 samples. From T cells, B-cell-depleted T cells, or PBMCs came the material, which was cDNA or gDNA.

Profiled with immunoSEQ multiplex PCR; TCRdb holds only in-frame clones, not every one. The top ten hold 7.5% to 10% of the sample, which has roughly 14,000 clones, around 73% seen once. Germline CDR1 LNHNV, CDR2 YYDKDF (reference sequence). V was clipped by 1 base and J by 5 bases, with 21 bases between them. The CDR3 spans 17 residues. The V and J genes are TRBV15 and TRBJ2-7; the D gene is possibly TRBD2 (6 bases). The receptor was isolated from a man aged 65 to 79 with acute or convalescent COVID-19. Sequencing was done on a sample of peripheral blood. The CDR3 reads CATSRGLGQGGRNEQYF. CDR3 sequence (DNA): TGTGCCACCAGCAGAGGACTTGGGCAGGGAGGTCGAAACGAGCAGTACTTC.